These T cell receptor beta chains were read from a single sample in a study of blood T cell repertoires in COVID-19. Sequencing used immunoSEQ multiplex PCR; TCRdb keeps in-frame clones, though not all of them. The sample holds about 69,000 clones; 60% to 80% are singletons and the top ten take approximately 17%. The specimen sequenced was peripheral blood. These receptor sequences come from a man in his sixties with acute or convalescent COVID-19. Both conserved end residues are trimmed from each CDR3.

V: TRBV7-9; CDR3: ASSASGGRYEKLF
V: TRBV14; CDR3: ASSQVDQGTRHLDTQY
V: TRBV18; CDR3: ASSPRGGNRHSPLH
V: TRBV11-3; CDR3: ASSYSGGPTDTQY
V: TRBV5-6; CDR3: ASSPVGQGVYEQY
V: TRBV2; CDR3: ASLLRAGLGTGELF
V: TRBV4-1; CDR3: ASSQPRQNSPLH
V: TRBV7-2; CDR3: ASSRDSQTKQF
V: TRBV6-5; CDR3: ASRQGNTEAF
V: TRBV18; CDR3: ASSPVRDSSGNTIY
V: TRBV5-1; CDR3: ASSLGRTGIEKLLF
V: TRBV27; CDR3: ASSLVHGSGTEAF
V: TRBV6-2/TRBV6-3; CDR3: ASSTGQKAF
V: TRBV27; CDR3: ATRDRGGPDTQY
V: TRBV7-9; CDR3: ASSPSAGGDGETQY
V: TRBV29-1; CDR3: SADLAVDTDTQY
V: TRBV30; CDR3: AWSVPGAGYGYT
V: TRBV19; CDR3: ASSIQGATGELF
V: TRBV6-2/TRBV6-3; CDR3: ASSYFRDRDPGCT
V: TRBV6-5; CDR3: ASRRTGSTEKLF
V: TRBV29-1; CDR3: SVEGGQGDRYEKLF
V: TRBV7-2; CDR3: ASSLVSGSNIQY
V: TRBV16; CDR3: ASSQSGQDNEKLF
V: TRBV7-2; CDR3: ASSLVAGGRTYNSPLH
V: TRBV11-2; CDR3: ASSLGPSGGRETQY
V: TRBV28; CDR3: ASRFQLDGYT
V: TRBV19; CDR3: ASTKLPGQGQETQY
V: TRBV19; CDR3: ASSPTGFQETQY
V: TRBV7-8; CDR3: ASSLLADHRDGYT
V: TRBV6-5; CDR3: ASEGLASEQY
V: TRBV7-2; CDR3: ASSLKRGGETQY
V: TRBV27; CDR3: ASSFSSSYNSPLH
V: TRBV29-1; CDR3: SVGDTGKGNTEAF
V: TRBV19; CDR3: ASSRTGDDRHRYEKLF
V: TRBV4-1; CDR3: ASSQVQAEKLF
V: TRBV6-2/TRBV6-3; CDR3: ASSYPPDRGPNWDQPQH
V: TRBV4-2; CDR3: ASSQDSTVEAF
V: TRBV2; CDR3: ASSERGAGGTEAF
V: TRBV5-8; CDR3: ASGGVGTLNNQPQH
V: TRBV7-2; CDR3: ASSSGWSNQPQH
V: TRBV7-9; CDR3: ASSRGQGATGELF
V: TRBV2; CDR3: ASSALADTEAF